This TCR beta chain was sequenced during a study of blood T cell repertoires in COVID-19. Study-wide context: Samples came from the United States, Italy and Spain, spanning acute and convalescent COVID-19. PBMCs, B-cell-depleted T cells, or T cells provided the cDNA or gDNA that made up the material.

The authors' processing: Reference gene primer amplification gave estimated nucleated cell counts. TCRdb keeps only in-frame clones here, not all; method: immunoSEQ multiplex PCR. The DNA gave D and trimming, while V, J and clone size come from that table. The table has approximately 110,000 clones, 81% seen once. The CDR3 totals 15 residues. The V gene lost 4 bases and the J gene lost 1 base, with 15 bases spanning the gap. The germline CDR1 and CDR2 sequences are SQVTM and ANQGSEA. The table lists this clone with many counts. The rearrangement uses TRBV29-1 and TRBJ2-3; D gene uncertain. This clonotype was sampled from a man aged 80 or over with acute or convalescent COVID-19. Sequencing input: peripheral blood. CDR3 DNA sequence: TGCAGCGTTGCATTCGGGTTTTTGGGCACAGATACGCAGTATTTT. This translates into CSVAFGFLGTDTQYF.